This T cell receptor (beta chain) was sequenced in a study of Graves' ophthalmopathy and Graves' hyperthyroidism. Amplification targeted the TCR beta CDR3 regions, with RNA transcripts as the source material. Second-round multiplex PCR came after first-round RT-PCR with HTBI primers. TCRdb re-called the multiplex PCR reads with MiXCR, one entry per CDR3 protein. The sample contains about 700,000 distinct CDR3 sequences, roughly 41% of which appear only once. J was trimmed by 2 bases and V by 8 bases; bases with no gene match: 6. CDR3 size: 14 residues. The germline V gene encodes CDR1 MGHDK and CDR2 SYGVNS.

The sequence was obtained from an adult man with Graves' ophthalmopathy. Sequenced: peripheral blood. The V and J genes are TRBV25-1 and TRBJ2-3; 8 bases agree with TRBD2. This CDR3 reads CASVVREDTDTQYF. The CDR3 DNA is TGTGCCAGCGTTGTGCGGGAGGACACAGATACGCAGTATTTT.